The present T cell receptor (beta chain) was sequenced within a study of T cell clonality in common variable immunodeficiency. Patients and controls were mostly of Caucasian heritage. TCRdb's copy holds only in-frame clones and misses some; the assay was immunoSEQ multiplex PCR. Observed are about 35,000 clones, no singletons, with the top ten taking approximately 9.4%. From germline, CDR1 is SGHTA and CDR2 FQGNSA. The CDR3 loop spans 15 amino acids. On this clone: Its specificity is not known. The sequence runs out 3 residues before the end of the CDR3; the remainder is reconstructed from the germline J gene.

Findings of the study overall: Fewer TCRbeta clones were shared among CVID subjects than controls.

Sequencing input: peripheral blood mononuclear cells. This TCR was sampled from a person aged 18-70 years in good health. V is TRBV7-2 and J is TRBJ1-2, with no clear D. The CDR3 DNA, read in part, is TGTGCCAGCAGCTTAAACCCACTAGCGGGAGATACC. It translates to CASSLNPLAGDT. The CDR3, in full, reads CASSLNPLAGDTYTF.